A single sample gave rise to the 26 T cell receptor beta chains below, sequenced in a study of Graves' ophthalmopathy and Graves' hyperthyroidism. RNA transcripts yielded amplified TCR beta CDR3 regions. The first round was an RT-PCR with HTBI primers, and the second round was a multiplex PCR. TCRdb used MiXCR to reprocess the multiplex PCR reads, holding one entry per CDR3 protein. Of 500,000 to 700,000 distinct CDR3 sequences listed, about 24% are singletons. Material: peripheral blood. These receptors came from a woman under 30 with stable Graves' hyperthyroidism. Some clones in this sample may be carry-over from other donors' samples.

This clonotype was counted many times. CDR3 in amino acids: CASRRGLWEETQYF. Here the CDR3 DNA reads TGTGCCAGCAGACGGGGCCTCTGGGAGGAGACCCAGTACTTC. This chain links TRBV6-1 with TRBJ2-5; D may be TRBD1 or TRBD2 (5 bases each). V shed 6 bases and J shed 5 bases, with 16 bases lying between them. Germline assignment: CDR1 MNHNS and CDR2 SASEGT. The CDR3 totals 14 residues.

The chain uses TRBV15 and TRBJ2-7; 7 bases map to TRBD1. V lost 3 bases and J lost 7; bases outside the gene matches: 9. The CDR3 consists of 14 residues. The V gene's germline CDR1 is LNHNV and CDR2 YYDKDF (reference sequence). The CDR3 DNA follows: TGTGCCACCAGCAGGACAGGGCTTCCCTTTGAGCAGTACTTC. Protein product: CATSRTGLPFEQYF. Full variable domain (missing parts from reference TRBV15 and TRBJ2-7): DAMVIQNPRYQVTQFGKPVTLSCSQTLNHNVMYWYQQKSSQAPKLLFHYYDKDFNNEADTPDNFQSRRPNTSFCFLDIRSPGLGDTAMYLCATSRTGLPFEQYFGPGTRLTVT.

This clonotype was seen many times. V is TRBV11-2 and J is TRBJ2-7; D is undetermined. V was cut by 1 base and J by 3 bases, with 13 bases left in between. Germline loops: CDR1 SGHAT, CDR2 FQNNGV. This CDR3 contains 15 residues. The CDR3 loop is CASSLVAYKNYEQYF. The CDR3 region has the DNA TGTGCCAGCAGCTTAGTGGCGTACAAGAACTACGAGCAGTACTTC.

A word on this clonotype: It may be a read error: a sequence one base away is much more abundant. The chain is built from TRBV20-1 and TRBJ1-1; D unresolved. The CDR3 length is 12 residues. The V end was cut by 3 bases, the J end by 6 bases, with 11 bases between. Germline V CDR1 and CDR2: DFQATT, SNEGSKA (reference sequence). In DNA form, the CDR3 reads TGCAGTGCTAGTGGGTTGCAATCTGAAGCTTTCTTT. This encodes CSASGLQSEAFF.

This clonotype was recorded many times. The chain couples TRBV12-3 or TRBV12-4 to TRBJ1-1; 7 nucleotides match TRBD1. The CDR3 is 13 residues long. V was pared by 2 bases and J by 11 bases, with 8 bases of the junction left unmatched. In DNA, the CDR3 is TGTGCCAGCAGTTTACGTGAACAGGGGATGGCTTTCTTT. Its protein is CASSLREQGMAFF.

This clonotype has ten or more counts. The V call is TRBV12-3 or TRBV12-4, the J call TRBJ1-5; 8 bases fit TRBD1. This CDR3 spans 15 amino acids. Unmatched junction bases numbered 4, after V lost 1 base and J lost 5 bases. The chain's CDR3 is CASSLGQGAYQPQHF. The CDR3, as DNA: TGTGCCAGCAGTTTAGGGCAGGGGGCCTATCAGCCCCAGCATTTT.

In its sample, this clonotype was seen many times. This chain links TRBV12-3 or TRBV12-4 with TRBJ1-2; weak D call: TRBD1 (6 bases). Between the trimmed V and J ends, which lost 5 bases and 4 bases, there was a span of 14 bases. The CDR3 runs to 14 residues. The CDR3 here is CASSRDMGGYGYTF. The CDR3 nucleotides are TGTGCCAGCAGTCGGGACATGGGAGGCTATGGCTACACCTTC.

This clonotype was counted ten times or more. This chain links TRBV5-6 with TRBJ2-7; D perhaps matches TRBD1 (6 bases). CDR1 SGHDT and CDR2 YYEEEE come from the germline V gene. V was pared by 0 bases and J by 3 bases, with 19 bases between. This CDR3 region has 17 residues. This CDR3 reads CASSLEVMAARGYEQYF. Written as DNA, the CDR3 is TGTGCCAGCAGCTTGGAAGTAATGGCGGCCAGGGGCTACGAGCAGTACTTC.

Details on this clonotype: The final CDR3 position lacks the conserved phenylalanine or tryptophan, pointing to a likely read error. The limits of the CDR3 on the DNA are not certain, so only TCRdb's listed CDR3 is given. The CDR3 loop is CASSSGRGVSNTEAWL. The V and J genes are TRBV5-1 and TRBJ1-1. The germline V gene encodes CDR1 SGHRS and CDR2 YFSETQ. The CDR3 contains 16 residues when both ends are counted.

This clonotype has only a few counts. The rearrangement joins TRBV27 to TRBJ1-2, with a weak D call TRBD1 (5 bases). V dropped 1 base and J dropped 4 bases, with 13 bases sitting between them. Germline loops: CDR1 MNHEY, CDR2 SMNVEV (reference sequence). This CDR3 is built from 15 residues. The CDR3 region is CASSLFSGVSYGYTF. CDR3 nucleotide sequence: TGTGCCAGCAGTTTATTCTCGGGGGTTAGCTATGGCTACACCTTC.

Regarding this clonotype: A much larger clonotype is one base distant, so this may be a read error. This chain links TRBV20-1 with TRBJ1-3; possible D gene TRBD1, 5 bases. In germline, CDR1 is DFQATT, CDR2 SNEGSKA (reference sequence). This CDR3 is 11 amino acids long. The CDR3 region is CSAKRGDTICF. CDR3 in DNA: TGCAGTGCTAAGAGGGGAGACACCATATGTTTT.

In this sample, this clonotype turned up many times. V usage is TRBV20-1 and J usage is TRBJ1-1, with D possibly TRBD1 on 6 matching bases. Deletions cut 3 bases from V and 2 bases from J, with 16 bases between. The germline CDR1 and CDR2 sequences are DFQATT and SNEGSKA (reference sequence). This CDR3 is 15 amino acids long. CDR3 nucleotides: TGCAGTGCTAGTTGGGGGGCGCTATCCAACACTGAAGCTTTCTTT. It encodes CSASWGALSNTEAFF.

In this sample, this clonotype turned up many times. This sequence joins TRBV6-1 and TRBJ2-5, with 7 nucleotides matching TRBD1. Germline CDR1 reads MNHNS; CDR2 reads SASEGT. This CDR3 contains 15 residues. J lost 7 bases, V lost 3 bases, and 11 bases had no gene match. This CDR3 reads CASSEWDSTDRTQYF. CDR3 coding DNA: TGTGCCAGCAGTGAGTGGGACAGCACTGACCGGACCCAGTACTTC.

V and J are TRBV20-1 and TRBJ2-7; 7 positions match TRBD1. The CDR3 sequence is 13 residues long. Germline V gene data show CDR1 as DFQATT and CDR2 as SNEGSKA (reference sequence). Germline trimming cut 3 bases from V and 7 bases from J; bases unmatched to any gene: 9. As DNA, the CDR3 is TGCAGTGCTAGTGCGACAGGGCTCTATGAGCAGTACTTC. Protein sequence: CSASATGLYEQYF.

This clonotype was seen ten or more times. The chain recombines TRBV15 with TRBJ2-7; a weak D match, TRBD1 (6 bases). V lost 0 bases, J lost 0 bases, and 9 bases lay in between. The CDR3 is made up of 15 amino acids. The germline gives CDR1 LNHNV, CDR2 YYDKDF (reference sequence). CDR3 amino acids: CATSRDLDSSYEQYF. The CDR3 DNA sequence: TGTGCCACCAGCAGAGATTTGGACAGCTCCTACGAGCAGTACTTC.

This clonotype was counted ten times or more. CDR3 loop: CASSGESGGLDYGYTF. CDR3 nucleotides: TGTGCCAGCAGTGGAGAATCTGGGGGGCTGGACTATGGCTACACCTTC. J is TRBJ1-2 and V is TRBV6-1, with D possibly TRBD1 on 6 matching bases. The CDR3 is made up of 16 amino acids. The germline V gene has CDR1 MNHNS and CDR2 SASEGT. V lost 4 bases and J 3 bases, leaving 18 bases between the germline ends.

The gene calls are TRBV12-5 and TRBJ1-2, with TRBD1 as a possible D gene (6 bases). The V gene's germline CDR1 is LGHNT and CDR2 FRNRAP. V gave up 6 bases and J gave up 3 bases, with 8 bases separating them. The CDR3 is 12 amino acids. The CDR3 reads CASGDSYYGYTF. The CDR3 region has the DNA TGTGCTAGTGGGGACAGCTACTATGGCTACACCTTC.

This clonotype has at least ten counts. The V call is TRBV5-6, the J call TRBJ2-5; perhaps TRBD1 as D (5 bases). Germline V gene lookup returns CDR1 SGHDT and CDR2 YYEEEE. There are 14 residues in the CDR3. Trimming stripped 3 bases from V and 1 base from J, with 10 bases between. CDR3 residues: CASSSTGFQETQYF. In DNA, the CDR3 is TGTGCCAGCAGCTCCACAGGTTTCCAAGAGACCCAGTACTTC.

V gene TRBV12-3 or TRBV12-4 combines with J gene TRBJ1-2; possible D gene TRBD1, 6 bases. The CDR3 runs 13 residues. Between the trimmed V and J ends, which lost 7 bases and 6 bases, there was a span of 15 bases. CDR3 bases: TGTGCCAGCATGAGCGGGGGCGAGAATGGCTACACCTTC. Its translation: CASMSGGENGYTF.

This clonotype was recorded at least ten times. The chain employs TRBV27 and TRBJ2-7; D unresolved. Trimming removed 6 bases from V and 7 bases from J, with 13 bases in between. The CDR3 contains 12 residues. CDR1 is MNHEY and CDR2 is SMNVEV in the germline V gene (reference sequence). Here the CDR3 reads CASSDSGREQYF. The CDR3 coding sequence is TGTGCCAGCAGCGATTCCGGTCGAGAGCAGTACTTC.

The chain uses TRBV25-1 and TRBJ2-5, with a weak D call TRBD1 (5 bases). The V end was cut by 2 bases, the J end by 5 bases, with 18 bases between. The length of the CDR3 is 16 residues. CDR1 and CDR2 from the germline V gene are MGHDK and SYGVNS. DNA of the CDR3: TGTGCCAGCAGTGAAGTGGGGCAGGGTAAAGGGGAGACCCAGTACTTC. It yields the protein CASSEVGQGKGETQYF.

This clonotype has ten or more counts. The CDR3 DNA reads as TGTGCCACCAGTCGTTGGGGGGATTCGGGCAATCAGCCCCAGCATTTT. This encodes CATSRWGDSGNQPQHF. The J gene is TRBJ1-5, the V gene TRBV15; a possible D gene is TRBD1 (5 bases). CDR1 is LNHNV, CDR2 YYDKDF, per germline (reference sequence). The CDR3 runs to 16 residues. V lost 6 bases and J lost 2, with 17 bases in between. Full variable domain (remainder filled in from reference TRBV15 and TRBJ1-5): DAMVIQNPRYQVTQFGKPVTLSCSQTLNHNVMYWYQQKSSQAPKLLFHYYDKDFNNEADTPDNFQSRRPNTSFCFLDIRSPGLGDTAMYLCATSRWGDSGNQPQHFGDGTRLSIL.

There are many counts of this clonotype. The chain has TRBV28 and TRBJ1-2, with D tentatively TRBD1 (5 bases). V lost 3 bases to trimming and J lost 6 bases, with 14 bases between them. Germline V gene sequence: CDR1 MDHEN, CDR2 SYDVKM. The CDR3 is 14 amino acids. CDR3 in DNA: TGTGCCAGCAGTTTCCTGGGGCCAGGGAATGGCTACACCTTC. Protein sequence: CASSFLGPGNGYTF.

This clonotype was detected many times. This chain uses TRBV6-1 with TRBJ2-5; D might be TRBD1 (6 bases). The ends were cut back, 6 bases at V and 0 bases at J, with 20 bases in the middle. The CDR3 has 17 amino acids. Germline V gives CDR1 MNHNS, CDR2 SASEGT. The CDR3 here is CASSPLSGDTYQETQYF. The CDR3, as DNA: TGTGCCAGCAGCCCTTTGTCCGGGGACACGTACCAAGAGACCCAGTACTTC.

This clonotype came up many times. The chain has TRBV6-5 and TRBJ1-2; no reliable D call. The CDR3 covers 13 residues. V dropped 2 bases and J dropped 4 bases, with 8 bases sitting between them. Germline assignment: CDR1 MNHEY and CDR2 SVGAGI. The CDR3: CASSYIQFYGYTF. CDR3 DNA: TGTGCCAGCAGTTACATACAGTTCTATGGCTACACCTTC.

This clonotype was recorded at least ten times. The V call is TRBV27, the J call TRBJ1-5; D might be TRBD1 (5 bases). The CDR3 spans 13 residues. Trimming pared 7 bases from V and 11 bases from J, leaving 18 bases between. Germline-derived CDR1 and CDR2 are MNHEY and SMNVEV (reference sequence). The chain's CDR3 is CASTPTHGGAQHF. CDR3 coding DNA: TGTGCCAGCACACCGACCCACGGGGGAGCCCAGCATTTT.